The rows below give T cell receptor beta chains drawn from one sample of a study of T cell responses to AZD1222 COVID-19 vaccine. Generated by immunoSEQ multiplex PCR, the TCRdb table keeps only in-frame clones and is missing some. The table includes about 270,000 clones, around 93% detected once. Sequenced material: peripheral blood, taken 28 days after the second AZD1222 dose. These receptors all stem from an adult who received the AZD1222 COVID-19 vaccine. The CDR3 runs from the conserved cysteine through the conserved F or W. Fields, in order: D gene, clone size, J gene, V gene, CDR3 length, CDR3 DNA, CDR3 protein. A D gene is named only where the DNA matches it firmly. Size is omitted from some rows. Given values are once, few, many or a class for expanded clones.

>.|once|TRBJ2-3|TRBV14|14
TGTGCCAGCAGCCCCTTTAGAAGCACAGATACGCAGTATTTT
CASSPFRSTDTQYF
>.|.|TRBJ2-2|TRBV6-1|13
TGTGCCAGCAGTGAAGGGGACACCGGGGAGCTGTTTTTT
CASSEGDTGELFF
>.|.|TRBJ1-2|TRBV24-1|13
TGTGCCACCAGTCCCGGGACAAGCTATGGCTACACCTTC
CATSPGTSYGYTF
>.|.|TRBJ2-3|TRBV20-1|11
TGCAGGATAGCGGGCACAGATACGCAGTATTTT
CRIAGTDTQYF
>TRBD2|few|TRBJ2-3|TRBV7-8|16
TGTGCCAGCCGGACTAGCGGGGGCCTTAGCACAGATACGCAGTATTTT
CASRTSGGLSTDTQYF
>.|.|TRBJ2-5|TRBV6-2/TRBV6-3|15
TGTGCCAGCAGTTACTATGGGACGGTACAAGAGACCCAGTACTTC
CASSYYGTVQETQYF
>.|.|TRBJ2-2|TRBV7-3|13
TGTGCCAGCAGCACCGAACGAACCGGGGAGCTGTTTTTT
CASSTERTGELFF
>TRBD1|.|TRBJ2-1|TRBV3-1/TRBV3-2|14
TGTGCCAGCAGCCTCGGGACAGGGGGCAATGAGCAGTTCTTC
CASSLGTGGNEQFF
>TRBD1|once|TRBJ2-7|TRBV2|14
TGTGCCAGCAGTGCGGGACAGGGGTACTACGAGCAGTACTTC
CASSAGQGYYEQYF
>.|.|TRBJ2-7|TRBV11-2|15
TGTGCCAGCAGCGTAGGCCTCGTGGTGGGAGACGAGCAGTACTTC
CASSVGLVVGDEQYF
>TRBD1|.|TRBJ1-2|TRBV2|15
TGTGCCAGCAGTCCGGACAGGGGATGGGACTATGGCTACACCTTC
CASSPDRGWDYGYTF
>.|.|TRBJ2-3|TRBV28|17
TGTGCCAGCAGTTCACTTCTTGGCAGGGCCTACACAGATACGCAGTATTTT
CASSSLLGRAYTDTQYF
>TRBD1|.|TRBJ1-1|TRBV18|16
TGTGCCAGCTCACCAGGGACAGGGGCGGGAATCACTGAAGCTTTCTTT
CASSPGTGAGITEAFF
>.|.|TRBJ2-7|TRBV9|13
TGTGCCAGCAGCGTAGGTACGCCCTACGAGCAGTACTTC
CASSVGTPYEQYF
>.|.|TRBJ2-1|TRBV29-1|14
TGCAGCGTTGAGGGGGGATCAGCCTACAATGAGCAGTTCTTC
CSVEGGSAYNEQFF
>.|.|TRBJ1-2|TRBV19|15
TGTGCCAGTAGTATAATCGACAGGAGTACCTATGGCTACACCTTC
CASSIIDRSTYGYTF
>.|.|TRBJ1-3|TRBV4-1|12
TGCGCCAGCAGCAGGGAAAGAAACACCATATATTTT
CASSRERNTIYF